This T cell receptor (beta chain) came from a study of beta chain features in type 1 diabetes. What was sequenced were expressed TCRB transcripts, since all of the isolated RNA had been reverse transcribed. Using immunoSEQ multiplex PCR, the repertoire was profiled, and TCRdb retains in-frame clones only, with some absent. The data contain about 210,000 clones, 11% of them singletons. In its sample, this clone was seen a few times. There are 11 residues in the CDR3. Trimming shortened V by 5 bases and J by 1 base, and 6 bases separated the two germline ends. Looked up from germline, CDR1 is DFQATT and CDR2 is SNEGSKA (reference sequence).

Sequenced: central memory CD4+ T cells from blood. This sequence originates from a man aged 18 to 30 in good health. The chain couples TRBV20-1 to TRBJ2-7; no reliable D call. The CDR3 nucleotides read TGCAGTGCTCTACAGTCCTACGAGCAGTACTTC. Its translation is CSALQSYEQYF.